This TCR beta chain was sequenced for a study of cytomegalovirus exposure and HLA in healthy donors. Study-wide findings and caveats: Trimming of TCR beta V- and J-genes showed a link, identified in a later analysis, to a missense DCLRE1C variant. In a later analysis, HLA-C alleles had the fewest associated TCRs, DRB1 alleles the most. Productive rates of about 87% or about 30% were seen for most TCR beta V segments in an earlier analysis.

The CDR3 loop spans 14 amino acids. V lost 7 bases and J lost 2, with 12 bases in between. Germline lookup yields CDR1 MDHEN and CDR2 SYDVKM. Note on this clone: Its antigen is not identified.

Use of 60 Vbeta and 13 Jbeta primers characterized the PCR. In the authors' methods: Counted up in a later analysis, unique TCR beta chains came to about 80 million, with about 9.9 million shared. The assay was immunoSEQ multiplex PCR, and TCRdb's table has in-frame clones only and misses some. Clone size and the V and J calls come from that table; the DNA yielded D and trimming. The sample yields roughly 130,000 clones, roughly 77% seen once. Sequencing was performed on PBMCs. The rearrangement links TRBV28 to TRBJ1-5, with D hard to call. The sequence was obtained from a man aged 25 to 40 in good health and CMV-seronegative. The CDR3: CASNSGYGNQPQHF. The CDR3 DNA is TGTGCCAGCAACTCAGGTTATGGCAATCAGCCCCAGCATTTT.